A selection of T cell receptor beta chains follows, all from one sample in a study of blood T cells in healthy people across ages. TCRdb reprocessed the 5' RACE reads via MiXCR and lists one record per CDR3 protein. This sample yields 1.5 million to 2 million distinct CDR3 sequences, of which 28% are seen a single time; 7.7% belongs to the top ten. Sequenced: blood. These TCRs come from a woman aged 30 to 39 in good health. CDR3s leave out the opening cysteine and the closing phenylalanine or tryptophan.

cdr3_aa: ARSPLGLAETQY
v_call: TRBV9
j_call: TRBJ2-5

cdr3_aa: ASSEPPSTDTQY
v_call: TRBV2
j_call: TRBJ2-3

cdr3_aa: AIHGGSTGNYGYT
v_call: TRBV10-3
j_call: TRBJ1-2

cdr3_aa: ATSDPRDASNYGYT
v_call: TRBV24-1
j_call: TRBJ1-2

cdr3_aa: ASSLTVRGEDQPQH
v_call: TRBV28
j_call: TRBJ1-5

cdr3_aa: ASRSPGTGKDQPQH
v_call: TRBV28
j_call: TRBJ1-5

cdr3_aa: ASSPEAQAYLRYT
v_call: TRBV7-2
j_call: TRBJ1-2

cdr3_aa: ASGPGSREKLF
v_call: TRBV28
j_call: TRBJ1-4

cdr3_aa: AGSLMDDTQY
v_call: TRBV7-3
j_call: TRBJ2-3

cdr3_aa: ASSLQGAGDEQY
v_call: TRBV7-9
j_call: TRBJ2-7

cdr3_aa: ASSQESRASDQPQH
v_call: TRBV4-1
j_call: TRBJ1-5

cdr3_aa: ASSVGGGMDQPQH
v_call: TRBV9
j_call: TRBJ1-5

cdr3_aa: SARELGAHGYT
v_call: TRBV20-1
j_call: TRBJ1-2

cdr3_aa: ASSATGWETQY
v_call: TRBV13
j_call: TRBJ2-5

cdr3_aa: SAGASEGAF
v_call: TRBV20-1
j_call: TRBJ2-1

cdr3_aa: ASSPPSGSPLGQF
v_call: TRBV7-2
j_call: TRBJ2-1